What follows describes a single T cell receptor (beta chain). This clonotype appeared a few times. The specificity of this receptor is unknown. No quality values exist for individual bases; no much larger clone is one base distant. The data originate from a study of response to subunit inactivated influenza vaccine (dated by TCRdb to the late 2010s). Context from the whole study: Deep quantitative profiling of the T cell receptor repertoire was used in the study to follow responses to a trivalent subunit inactivated influenza vaccine. Findings and caveats that apply to the study as a whole: The authors suggested that each seasonal influenza vaccination may recruit only a limited number of new T cells.

The method behind the library was RT-PCR. This sample was sequenced with an Illumina HiSeq 2500. TCRdb redid the processing of the public reads, applying fastp at Q25 and MiXCR, and retained in-frame beta chains. Identical CDR3 proteins give one entry, which carries the most common genes and DNA. The sample includes 200,000 to 250,000 distinct CDR3 sequences, with approximately 12% observed a single time. Less than 8.5% of the sample is held by the ten biggest clonotypes. The CDR3 runs 16 amino acids, cysteine and phenylalanine included. Kept here is only the CDR3 DNA, which spans 48 bases and is read in frame from base 1. The germline V gene specifies SQVTM as CDR1 and ANQGSEA as CDR2. V was cut back by 7 bases and J by 2 bases, leaving a gap of 24 bases between them.

This sample comprised non-naive T cells sorted from PBMCs, obtained less than 15 days before vaccination. What the cell subset or site label conveys for this sample: memory T cell fraction. The source of this sequence is a man in his fifties who received an inactivated influenza vaccine. Donor details come from another sample of the same person, matched by shared clones. This receptor chain uses TRBV29-1 and TRBJ2-7, with TRBD1 tentatively as D gene (6 bases match). The nucleotide sequence is given as TGCAGCGCCCGGACTGGGACCGGTAAGGGGGCCTACGAGCAGTACTTC. The encoded protein is CSARTGTGKGAYEQYF.